Listed here are 5 T cell receptor beta chains from one sample, sequenced in a study. One entry per CDR3 protein results from TCRdb running MiXCR on the 5' RACE reads. The sample holds tens of thousands of distinct CDR3 sequences, more than 25% seen once. The sample taken for sequencing was naive CD4+ T cells sorted from blood. The subset is: naive CD4+ T cells, CD4+CD45RA+CD25-. The receptors originated from a female donor with breast cancer.

This clonotype was detected only a few times. A junction boundary mismatches the germline segment, possibly from a read error. This CDR3 is CASSPTRVAREAQYF. As DNA, the CDR3 is TGTGCCAGCAGCCCGACACGGGTAGCGCGAGAGGCCCAGTACTTC. The gene calls are TRBV6-2 or TRBV6-3 and TRBJ2-5, with a weak D call TRBD2 (5 bases). The CDR3 contains 15 residues. The V gene's germline CDR1 is MNHEY and CDR2 SVGEGT.

A remark on this clonotype: A much bigger clone sits one base away, suggesting this may be a read error. The chain employs TRBV12-3 or TRBV12-4 and TRBJ2-1; no clear D gene. The CDR3 is 15 amino acids. The V end was cut by 7 bases, the J end by 2 bases, with 15 bases between. DNA for the CDR3: TGTGCCAGCACCTATGGGGTAGGAGCCTACAATGAGCAGTTCTTC. Amino acid sequence: CASTYGVGAYNEQFF.

With respect to this clonotype: A much larger clone is a single base away; this may be a read error. The chain recombines TRBV6-2 or TRBV6-3 with TRBJ2-7, with 9 bases fitting TRBD1. CDR1 and CDR2 from the germline V gene are MNHEY and SVGEGT. The CDR3 loop spans 15 amino acids. The CDR3: CANSYFGTGTYEQYF. The CDR3 DNA reads as TGTGCCAACAGTTACTTCGGGACAGGGACCTACGAGCAGTACTTC.

V usage is TRBV5-5 and J usage is TRBJ2-5; D remains unclear. V lost 2 bases and J lost 1, with 0 bases in between. Germline CDR1 and CDR2: SGHKS and YYEKEE (reference sequence). The CDR3 is made up of 11 amino acids. This CDR3 reads CASSFQETQYF. Written as DNA, the CDR3 is TGTGCCAGCAGCTTCCAAGAGACCCAGTACTTC.

In this sample, this clonotype turned up a few times. The chain couples TRBV28 to TRBJ1-6, with D tentatively TRBD1 (6 bases). CDR3 length: 13 residues. The V end lost 10 bases, the J end lost 4 bases, and 11 bases lay between the germline ends. Germline values: CDR1 MDHEN, CDR2 SYDVKM. CDR3 nucleotide sequence: TGTGCCACAACTACAGGGTATAATTCACCCCTCCACTTT. Protein sequence: CATTTGYNSPLHF. The complete variable domain, with remaining parts taken from reference TRBV28 and TRBJ1-6, reads DVKVTQSSRYLVKRTGEKVFLECVQDMDHENMFWYRQDPGLGLRLIYFSYDVKMKEKGDIPEGYSVSREKKERFSLILESASTNQTSMYLCATTTGYNSPLHFGNGTRLTVT.